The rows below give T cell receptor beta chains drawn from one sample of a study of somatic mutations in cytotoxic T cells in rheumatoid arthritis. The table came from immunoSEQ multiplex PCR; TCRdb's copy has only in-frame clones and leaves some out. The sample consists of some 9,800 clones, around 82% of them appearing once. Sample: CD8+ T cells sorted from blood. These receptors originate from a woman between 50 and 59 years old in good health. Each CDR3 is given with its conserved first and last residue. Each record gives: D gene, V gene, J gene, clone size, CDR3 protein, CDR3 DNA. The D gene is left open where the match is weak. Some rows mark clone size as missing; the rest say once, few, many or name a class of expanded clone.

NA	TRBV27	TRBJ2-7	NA	CASSRPGQEQYF	TGTGCCAGCAGCCGTCCGGGACAAGAGCAGTACTTC
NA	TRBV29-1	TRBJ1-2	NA	CSVTSTARYGYTF	TGCAGCGTTACCTCGACAGCCCGCTATGGCTACACCTTC
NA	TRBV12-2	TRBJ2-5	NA	CASRLVTGLRGETQYF	TGTGCAAGTCGCTTAGTGACAGGGTTACGGGGAGAGACCCAGTACTTC
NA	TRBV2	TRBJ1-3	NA	CASSEGFGNGVDGNTIYF	TGTGCCAGCAGTGAGGGTTTCGGGAATGGGGTGGATGGAAACACCATATATTTT
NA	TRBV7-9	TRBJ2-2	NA	CASSTINTGELFF	TGTGCCAGCAGCACTATTAACACCGGGGAGCTGTTTTTT
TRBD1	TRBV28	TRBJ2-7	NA	CASSLYGTAYRTYEQYF	TGTGCCAGCAGTTTATATGGGACAGCGTATAGAACCTACGAGCAGTACTTC
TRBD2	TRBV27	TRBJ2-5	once	CASSPLGAGGPRETQYF	TGTGCCAGCAGTCCTTTGGGGGCGGGAGGGCCGCGAGAGACCCAGTACTTC
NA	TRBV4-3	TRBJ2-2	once	CASSQAPIQNTGELFF	TGCGCCAGCAGCCAAGCCCCCATACAGAACACCGGGGAGCTGTTTTTT
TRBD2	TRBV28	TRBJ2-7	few	CASTHQGLAGPYEQYF	TGTGCCAGCACCCACCAAGGGCTAGCGGGCCCCTACGAGCAGTACTTC
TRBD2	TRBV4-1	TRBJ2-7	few	CASSQDTGGIDEQYF	TGCGCCAGCAGCCAAGATACGGGAGGAATTGACGAGCAGTACTTC
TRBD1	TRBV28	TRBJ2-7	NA	CASTDRGEWSSSYEQYF	TGTGCCAGCACCGACAGGGGGGAGTGGTCAAGCTCCTACGAGCAGTACTTC
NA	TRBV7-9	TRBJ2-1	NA	CASSLALGEEQFF	TGTGCCAGCAGCTTAGCTTTAGGAGAGGAGCAGTTCTTC
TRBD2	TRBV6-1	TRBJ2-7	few	CASTEDSGGSYEQYF	TGTGCCAGCACTGAGGACAGCGGGGGGTCCTACGAGCAGTACTTC
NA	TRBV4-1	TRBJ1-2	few	CASSQGDGDYGYTF	TGCGCCAGCAGCCAAGGAGACGGAGACTATGGCTACACCTTC
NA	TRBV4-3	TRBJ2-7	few	CASSQDPRSGEQYF	TGCGCCAGCAGCCAAGATCCAAGGTCGGGGGAGCAGTACTTC
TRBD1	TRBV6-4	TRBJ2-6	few	CASSAKTGVGANVLTF	TGTGCCAGCAGTGCCAAGACAGGGGTCGGGGCCAACGTCCTGACTTTC
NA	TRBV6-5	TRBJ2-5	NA	CASSYRTDQETQYF	TGTGCCAGCAGTTACCGGACAGATCAAGAGACCCAGTACTTC
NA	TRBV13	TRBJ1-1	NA	CASSPGGGTEAFF	TGTGCCAGCAGCCCCGGGGGAGGCACTGAAGCTTTCTTT
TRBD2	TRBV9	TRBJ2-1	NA	CASSVSGNSYNEQFF	TGTGCCAGCAGCGTCAGCGGGAACTCCTACAATGAGCAGTTCTTC
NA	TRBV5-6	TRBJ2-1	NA	CASSNQGSDEQFF	TGTGCCAGCAGCAATCAAGGGAGCGATGAGCAGTTCTTC
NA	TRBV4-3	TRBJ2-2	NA	CASSQAPRDTGELFF	TGCGCCAGCAGCCAGGCTCCCAGGGACACCGGGGAGCTGTTTTTT
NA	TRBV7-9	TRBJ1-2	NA	CASSLDRDGYTF	TGTGCCAGCAGCTTAGACAGGGACGGCTACACCTTC
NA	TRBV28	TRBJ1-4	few	CASRGWTNEKLFF	TGTGCCAGTAGAGGGTGGACTAATGAAAAACTGTTTTTT
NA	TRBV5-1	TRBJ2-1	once	CASSPIWSSNEQFF	TGCGCCAGCAGCCCCATTTGGAGCAGCAATGAGCAGTTCTTC
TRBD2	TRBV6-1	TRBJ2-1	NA	CASSHTSGGADEQFF	TGTGCCAGCAGCCATACTAGCGGGGGGGCCGATGAGCAGTTCTTC
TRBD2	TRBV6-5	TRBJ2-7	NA	CASSQGNAGDEQYF	TGTGCCAGCAGCCAAGGAAACGCGGGGGACGAGCAGTACTTC
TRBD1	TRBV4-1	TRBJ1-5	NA	CASSQSGTGARSNQPQHF	TGCGCCAGCAGCCAATCCGGCACAGGGGCACGAAGCAATCAGCCCCAGCATTTT
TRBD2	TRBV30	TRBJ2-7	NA	CAWSSSPGTSGAYEQYF	TGTGCCTGGAGTTCAAGTCCCGGGACTAGCGGGGCCTACGAGCAGTACTTC
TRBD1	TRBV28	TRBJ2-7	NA	CASRDRTDEQYF	TGTGCCAGCCGGGACAGGACTGACGAGCAGTACTTC
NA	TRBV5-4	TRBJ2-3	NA	CAIHRGDTQYF	TGTGCCATCCACCGCGGTGATACGCAGTATTTT
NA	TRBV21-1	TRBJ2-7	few	CASSKAGGPVTPEQYF	TGTGCCAGCAGCAAAGCGGGGGGACCGGTAACGCCCGAGCAGTACTTC
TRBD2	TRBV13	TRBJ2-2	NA	CASSLGQLAVGRRGTEELFF	TGTGCCAGCAGCTTAGGCCAGCTAGCGGTAGGACGGCGGGGCACCGAGGAGCTGTTTTTT
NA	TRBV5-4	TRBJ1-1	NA	CASSFGRGGTEAFF	TGTGCCAGCAGCTTTGGGCGGGGAGGCACTGAAGCTTTCTTT
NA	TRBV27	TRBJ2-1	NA	CASSYGGFRANEQFF	TGTGCCAGCAGTTATGGGGGGTTTAGGGCCAATGAGCAGTTCTTC
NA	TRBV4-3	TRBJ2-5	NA	CASSQDGGGETQYF	TGCGCCAGCAGCCAAGATGGGGGCGGTGAGACCCAGTACTTC
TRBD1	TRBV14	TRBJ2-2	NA	CASSQQYRTGDNANTGELFF	TGTGCCAGCAGCCAACAGTATAGGACAGGGGATAACGCGAACACCGGGGAGCTGTTTTTT
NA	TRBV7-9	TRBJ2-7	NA	CASSARDTSYEQYF	TGTGCCAGCAGCGCTCGGGACACCTCCTACGAGCAGTACTTC
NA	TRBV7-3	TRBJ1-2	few	CASSQREDYGYTF	TGTGCCAGCAGCCAACGTGAGGACTATGGCTACACCTTC
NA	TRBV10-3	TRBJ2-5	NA	CAISEIMEGETQYF	TGTGCCATCAGTGAGATTATGGAGGGAGAGACCCAGTACTTC
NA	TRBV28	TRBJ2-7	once	CASSLSPAGEQYF	TGTGCCAGCAGTTTATCCCCCGCGGGCGAGCAGTACTTC
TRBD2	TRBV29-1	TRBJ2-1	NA	CSVGPLAGVGNEQFF	TGCAGCGTTGGCCCCCTAGCGGGAGTGGGGAATGAGCAGTTCTTC
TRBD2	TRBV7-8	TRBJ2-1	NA	CASSLPVLAGDEQFF	TGTGCCAGCAGCCTCCCGGTGCTAGCGGGGGATGAGCAGTTCTTC
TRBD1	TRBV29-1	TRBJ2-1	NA	CSLGQGDIPNEQFF	TGCAGCTTGGGACAGGGGGATATCCCAAATGAGCAGTTCTTC